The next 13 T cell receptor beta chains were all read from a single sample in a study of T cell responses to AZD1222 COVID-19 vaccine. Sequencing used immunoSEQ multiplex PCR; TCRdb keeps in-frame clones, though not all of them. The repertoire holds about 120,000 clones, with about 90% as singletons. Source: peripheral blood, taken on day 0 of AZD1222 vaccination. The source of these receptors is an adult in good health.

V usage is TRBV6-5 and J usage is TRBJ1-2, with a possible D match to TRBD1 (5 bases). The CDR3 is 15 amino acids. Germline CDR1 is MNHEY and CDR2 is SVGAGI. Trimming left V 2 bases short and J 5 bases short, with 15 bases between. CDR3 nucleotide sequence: TGTGCCAGCAGTTACAGGGACCAGGGTACATATGGCTACACCTTC. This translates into CASSYRDQGTYGYTF.

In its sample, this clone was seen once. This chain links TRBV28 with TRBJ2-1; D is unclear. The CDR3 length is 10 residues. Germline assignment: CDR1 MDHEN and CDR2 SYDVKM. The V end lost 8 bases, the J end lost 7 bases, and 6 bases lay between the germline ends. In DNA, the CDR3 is TGTGCCAGCTCGGTTAATGAGCAGTTCTTC. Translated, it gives CASSVNEQFF.

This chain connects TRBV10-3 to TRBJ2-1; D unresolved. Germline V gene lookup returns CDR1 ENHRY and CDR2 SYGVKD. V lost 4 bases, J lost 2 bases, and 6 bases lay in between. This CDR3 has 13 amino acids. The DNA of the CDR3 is TGTGCCATCAGTGGGACGACCTACAATGAGCAGTTCTTC. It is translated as CAISGTTYNEQFF.

The CDR3 protein is CASSSTDRGRTYGYTF. As DNA, the CDR3 is TGTGCCAGCAGCTCTACCGACAGGGGCCGTACCTATGGCTACACCTTC. This chain links TRBV7-9 with TRBJ1-2; TRBD1 matches 8 bases. Germline V gene sequence: CDR1 SEHNR, CDR2 FQNEAQ (reference sequence). V dropped 4 bases and J dropped 4; count of bases not matched to a gene: 11. This CDR3 has 16 amino acids.

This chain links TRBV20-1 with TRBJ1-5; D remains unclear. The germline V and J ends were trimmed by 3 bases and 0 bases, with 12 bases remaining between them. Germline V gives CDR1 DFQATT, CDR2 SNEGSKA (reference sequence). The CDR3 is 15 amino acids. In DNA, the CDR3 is TGCAGTGCTAGTTTGTCAACGGGTAGCAATCAGCCCCAGCATTTT. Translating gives CSASLSTGSNQPQHF.

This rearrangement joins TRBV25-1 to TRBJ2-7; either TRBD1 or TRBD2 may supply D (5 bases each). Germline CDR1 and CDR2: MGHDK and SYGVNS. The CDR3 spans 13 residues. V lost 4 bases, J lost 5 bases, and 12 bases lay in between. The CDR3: CASSVIGGDEQYF. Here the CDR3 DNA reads TGTGCCAGCAGTGTTATTGGGGGTGACGAGCAGTACTTC.

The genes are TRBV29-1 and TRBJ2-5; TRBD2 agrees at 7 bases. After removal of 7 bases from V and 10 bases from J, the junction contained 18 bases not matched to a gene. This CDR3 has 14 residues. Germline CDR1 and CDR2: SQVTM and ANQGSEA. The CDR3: CSAKPLTGWEGQYF. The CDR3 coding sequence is TGCAGCGCCAAGCCCCTGACCGGGTGGGAGGGCCAGTACTTC.

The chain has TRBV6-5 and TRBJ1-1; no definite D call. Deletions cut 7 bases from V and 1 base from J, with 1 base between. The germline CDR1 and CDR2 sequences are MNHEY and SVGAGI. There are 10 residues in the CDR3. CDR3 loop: CASTNTEAFF. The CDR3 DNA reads TGTGCCAGCACGAACACTGAAGCTTTCTTT.

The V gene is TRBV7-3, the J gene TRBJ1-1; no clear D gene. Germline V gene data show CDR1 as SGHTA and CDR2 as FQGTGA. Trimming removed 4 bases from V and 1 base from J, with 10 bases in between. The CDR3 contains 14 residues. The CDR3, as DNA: TGTGCCAGCAGCTACGGGCCGGGGAACACTGAAGCTTTCTTT. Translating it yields CASSYGPGNTEAFF.

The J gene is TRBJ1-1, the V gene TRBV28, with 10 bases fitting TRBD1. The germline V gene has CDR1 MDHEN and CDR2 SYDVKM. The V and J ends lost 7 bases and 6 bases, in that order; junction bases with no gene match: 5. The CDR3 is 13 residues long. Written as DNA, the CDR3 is TGTGCCAGCATGGGACAGGGGAGGTCTGAAGCTTTCTTT. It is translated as CASMGQGRSEAFF.

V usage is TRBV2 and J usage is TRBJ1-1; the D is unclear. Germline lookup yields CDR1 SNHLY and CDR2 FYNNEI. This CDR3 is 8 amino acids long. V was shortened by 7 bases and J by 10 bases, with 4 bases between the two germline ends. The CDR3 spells CASTGAFF. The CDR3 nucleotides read TGTGCCAGCACCGGAGCTTTCTTT.

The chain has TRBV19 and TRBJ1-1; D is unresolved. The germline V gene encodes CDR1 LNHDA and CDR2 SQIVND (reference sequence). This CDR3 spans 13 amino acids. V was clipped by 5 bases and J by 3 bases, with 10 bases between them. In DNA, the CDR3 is TGTGCCAGTAGTGTTCAGTGGGACACTGAAGCTTTCTTT. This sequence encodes CASSVQWDTEAFF.

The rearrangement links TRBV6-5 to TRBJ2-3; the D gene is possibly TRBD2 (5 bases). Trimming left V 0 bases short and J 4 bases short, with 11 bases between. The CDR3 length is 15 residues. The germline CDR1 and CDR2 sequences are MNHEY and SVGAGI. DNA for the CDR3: TGTGCCAGCAGTTACTCACCCGGAGGCGCAGATACGCAGTATTTT. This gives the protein CASSYSPGGADTQYF.